This T cell receptor (beta chain) stems from a study of T cells in Graves' hyperthyroidism and ophthalmopathy. Overall study results and limits: The blood repertoire included most of the expanded thyroid clonotypes above 0.001. Using 13 V-J features, a model discriminated ophthalmopathy from stable hyperthyroidism.

Using RNA transcripts as the source, TCR beta CDR3 regions were amplified. The HTBI primer set was used in a first-round RT-PCR of the TCR CDR3. One entry per CDR3 protein results from TCRdb running MiXCR on the multiplex PCR reads. The data contain 550,000 to 600,000 distinct CDR3 sequences, 35% to 55% of them singletons. This clonotype was seen ten or more times. Its target is not known. This CDR3 has 18 amino acids. The trim removed 8 bases at V and 4 bases at J, leaving 20 bases unmatched. Germline CDR1 is LNHDA and CDR2 is SQIVND (reference sequence). Those patients with uncontrolled infection, other autoimmune disease, pregnancy or lactation were excluded. In making diagnoses, clinical symptoms, serum thyroxine and TRAb, thyroid ultrasound and orbital computed tomography were all used.

The sequence derives from an adult woman with Graves' disease, either hyperthyroidism or ophthalmopathy (not recorded which). Sample: peripheral blood or thyroid tissue (not recorded which). The chain is built from TRBV19 and TRBJ1-5; 7 bases line up with TRBD1. The CDR3 reads CASGRRTGEGSGNQPQHF. The CDR3 DNA reads TGTGCCAGTGGGCGCCGAACAGGGGAGGGGAGTGGTAATCAGCCCCAGCATTTT.